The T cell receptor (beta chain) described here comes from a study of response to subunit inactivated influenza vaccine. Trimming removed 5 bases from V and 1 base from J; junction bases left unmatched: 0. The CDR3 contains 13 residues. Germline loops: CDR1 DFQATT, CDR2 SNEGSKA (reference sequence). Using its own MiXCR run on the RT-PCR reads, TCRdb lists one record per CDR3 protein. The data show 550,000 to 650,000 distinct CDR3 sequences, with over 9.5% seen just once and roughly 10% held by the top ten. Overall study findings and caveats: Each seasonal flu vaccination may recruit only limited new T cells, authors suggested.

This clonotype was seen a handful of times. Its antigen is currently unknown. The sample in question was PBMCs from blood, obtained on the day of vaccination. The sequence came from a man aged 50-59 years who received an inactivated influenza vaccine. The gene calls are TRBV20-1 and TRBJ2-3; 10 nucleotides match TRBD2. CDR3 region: CSALAGGTDTQYF. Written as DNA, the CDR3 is TGCAGTGCTCTAGCGGGAGGCACAGATACGCAGTATTTT.